This T cell receptor beta chain was recorded in a study of metastatic and nonmetastatic thyroid tumors. With MiXCR, TCRdb reprocessed the PCR reads. Among some 30,000 clones listed, 25% to 30% were seen once. There are many counts of this clone. This may be a read error, as it is one base from a much larger clone. Germline lookup yields CDR1 SGDLS and CDR2 YYNGEE. The CDR3 sequence is 17 residues long. Each patient went into thyroid surgery without having received any treatment. This clonotype was obtained from a female donor with papillary thyroid cancer or a benign thyroid nodule (not recorded which). Some clones in this sample may be carry-over from other donors' samples. Sequenced sample: blood. This sequence joins TRBV9 and TRBJ1-3, with D maybe TRBD1 (5 bases). The CDR3 protein is CANSVVPGTSSGNTIYF. The CDR3 DNA reads as TGTGCCAACAGCGTAGTTCCAGGGACTAGCTCTGGAAACACCATATATTTT. Full variable domain (missing parts from reference TRBV9 and TRBJ1-3): DSGVTQTPKHLITATGQRVTLRCSPRSGDLSVYWYQQSLDQGLQFLIQYYNGEERAKGNILERFSAQQFPDLHSELNLSSLELGDSALYFCANSVVPGTSSGNTIYFGEGSWLTVV.